The present entry profiles one TCR beta chain with its context. Its antigen is unknown. The sample originates from a study of long-term antiretroviral therapy in people with HIV. Study-wide findings and caveats: Post-ART, diversity grew, though it stayed under transplant donor control levels. Blood, drawn from the mid-2000s to the late 2010s, may reflect older ART regimens. Repertoire dominance by clones expanded before ART was seen at all time points. Repertoires with HIV possessed tighter CDR3 length spans than those of controls.

Trimming cost V 0 bases and J 11 bases; bases outside gene matches: 14. Germline V gene data show CDR1 as LGHNA and CDR2 as YSLEER. The CDR3 extends over 17 amino acids. The run of the v3.0 immunoSEQ assay was at survey level. Assay: immunoSEQ multiplex PCR; the TCRdb copy retains only in-frame clones and omits some. The data show tens of thousands of clones, approximately 95% seen once. This chain connects TRBV4-3 to TRBJ2-1; TRBD2 aligns across 9 bases. This specimen consisted of unsorted PBMCs, obtained 5.3 years after starting antiretroviral therapy. The sequence derives from a man younger than 45 with HIV. Here the CDR3 DNA reads TGCGCCAGCAGCCAAGATCTTTTTAGCGGGAGAGTTCCTAAGCAGTTCTTC. The encoded protein is CASSQDLFSGRVPKQFF.